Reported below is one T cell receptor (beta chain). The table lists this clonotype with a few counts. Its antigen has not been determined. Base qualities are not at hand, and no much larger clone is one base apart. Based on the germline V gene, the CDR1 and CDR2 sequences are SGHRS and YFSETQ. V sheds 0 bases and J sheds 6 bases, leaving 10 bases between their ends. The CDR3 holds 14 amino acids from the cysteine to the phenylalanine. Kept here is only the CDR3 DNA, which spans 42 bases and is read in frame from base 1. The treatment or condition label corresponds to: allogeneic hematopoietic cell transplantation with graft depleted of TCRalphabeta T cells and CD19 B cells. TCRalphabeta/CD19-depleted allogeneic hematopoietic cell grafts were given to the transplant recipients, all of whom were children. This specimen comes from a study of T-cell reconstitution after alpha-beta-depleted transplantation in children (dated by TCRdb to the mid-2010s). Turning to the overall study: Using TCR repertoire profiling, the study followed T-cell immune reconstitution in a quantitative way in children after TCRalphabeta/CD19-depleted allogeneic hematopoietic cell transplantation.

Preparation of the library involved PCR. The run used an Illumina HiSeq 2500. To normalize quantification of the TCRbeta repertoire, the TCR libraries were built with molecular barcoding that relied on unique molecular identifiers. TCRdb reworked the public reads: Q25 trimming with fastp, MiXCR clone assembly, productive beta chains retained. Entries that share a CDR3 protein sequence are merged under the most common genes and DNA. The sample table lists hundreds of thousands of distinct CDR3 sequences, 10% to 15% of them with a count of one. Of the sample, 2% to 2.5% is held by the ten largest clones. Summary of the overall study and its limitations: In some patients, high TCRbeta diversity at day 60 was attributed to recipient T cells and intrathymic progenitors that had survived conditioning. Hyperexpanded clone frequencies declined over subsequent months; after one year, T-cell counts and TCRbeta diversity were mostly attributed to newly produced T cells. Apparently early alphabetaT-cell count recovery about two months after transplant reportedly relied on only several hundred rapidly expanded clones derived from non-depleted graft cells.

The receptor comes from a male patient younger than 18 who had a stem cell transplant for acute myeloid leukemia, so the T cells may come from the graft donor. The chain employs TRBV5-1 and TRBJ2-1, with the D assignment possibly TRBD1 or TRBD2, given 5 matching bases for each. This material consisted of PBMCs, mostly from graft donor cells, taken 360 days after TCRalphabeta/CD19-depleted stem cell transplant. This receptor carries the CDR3 CASSLGGDLNEQFF. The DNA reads TGCGCCAGCAGCTTGGGAGGGGACCTCAATGAGCAGTTCTTC. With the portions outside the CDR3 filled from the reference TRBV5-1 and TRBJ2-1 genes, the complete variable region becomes KAGVTQTPRYLIKTRGQQVTLSCSPISGHRSVSWYQQTPGQGLQFLFEYFSETQRNKGNFPGRFSGRQFSNSRSEMNVSTLELGDSALYLCASSLGGDLNEQFFGPGTRLTVL.